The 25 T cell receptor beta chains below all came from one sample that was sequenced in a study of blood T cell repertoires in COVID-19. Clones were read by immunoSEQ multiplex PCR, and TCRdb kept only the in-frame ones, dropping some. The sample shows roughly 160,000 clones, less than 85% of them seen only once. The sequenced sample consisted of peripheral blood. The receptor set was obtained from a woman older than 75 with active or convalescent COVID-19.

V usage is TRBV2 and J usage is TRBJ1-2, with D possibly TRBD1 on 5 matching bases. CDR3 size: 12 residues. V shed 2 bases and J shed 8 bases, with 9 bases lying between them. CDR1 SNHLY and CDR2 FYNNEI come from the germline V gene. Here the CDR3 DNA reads TGTGCCAGCAGTGAAAGGCGGGACGGCTACACCTTC. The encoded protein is CASSERRDGYTF.

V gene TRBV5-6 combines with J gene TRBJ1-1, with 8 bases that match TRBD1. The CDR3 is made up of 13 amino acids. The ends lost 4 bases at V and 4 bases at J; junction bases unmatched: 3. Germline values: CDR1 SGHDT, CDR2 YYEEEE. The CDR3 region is CASSITGGTEAFF. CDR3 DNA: TGTGCCAGCAGCATAACAGGGGGCACTGAAGCTTTCTTT.

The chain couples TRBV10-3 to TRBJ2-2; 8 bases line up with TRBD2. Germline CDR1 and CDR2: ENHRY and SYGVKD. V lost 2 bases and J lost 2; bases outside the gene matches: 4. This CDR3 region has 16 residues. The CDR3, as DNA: TGTGCCATCAGTGAGATCCTAGCGGGCAACACCGGGGAGCTGTTTTTT. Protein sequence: CAISEILAGNTGELFF.

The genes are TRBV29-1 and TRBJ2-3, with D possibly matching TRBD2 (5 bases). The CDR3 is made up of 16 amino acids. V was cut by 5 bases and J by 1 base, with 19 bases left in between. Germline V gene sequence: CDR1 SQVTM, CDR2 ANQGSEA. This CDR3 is CSVSLRPSRRTDTQYF. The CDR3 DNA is TGCAGCGTTTCACTGAGACCTAGCAGACGCACAGATACGCAGTATTTT.

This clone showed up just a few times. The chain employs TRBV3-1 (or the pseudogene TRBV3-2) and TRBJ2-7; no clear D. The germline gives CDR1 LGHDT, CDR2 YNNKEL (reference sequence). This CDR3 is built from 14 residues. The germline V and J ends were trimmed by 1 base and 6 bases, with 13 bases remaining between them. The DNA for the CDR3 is TGTGCCAGCAGCCAAGCAGTAACCCTTGCCGAGCAGTACTTC. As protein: CASSQAVTLAEQYF.

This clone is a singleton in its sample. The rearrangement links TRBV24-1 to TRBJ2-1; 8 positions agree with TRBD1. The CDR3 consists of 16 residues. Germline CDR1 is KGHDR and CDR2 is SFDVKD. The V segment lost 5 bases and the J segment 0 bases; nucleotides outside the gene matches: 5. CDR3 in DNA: TGTGCCACCAGTGGGCGGACAGGGAGCTCCTACAATGAGCAGTTCTTC. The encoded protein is CATSGRTGSSYNEQFF.

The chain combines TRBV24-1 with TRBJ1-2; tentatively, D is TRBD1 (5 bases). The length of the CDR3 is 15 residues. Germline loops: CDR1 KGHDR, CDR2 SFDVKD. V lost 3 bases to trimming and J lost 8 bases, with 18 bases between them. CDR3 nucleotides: TGTGCCACCAGTGATCCCCGTGGCAGGGCTGGCGGCTACACCTTC. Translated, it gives CATSDPRGRAGGYTF.

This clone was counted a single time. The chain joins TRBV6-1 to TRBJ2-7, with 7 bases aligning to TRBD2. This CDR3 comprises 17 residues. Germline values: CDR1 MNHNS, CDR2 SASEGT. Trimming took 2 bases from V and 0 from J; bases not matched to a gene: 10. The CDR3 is CASSEMSGGGRSYEQYF. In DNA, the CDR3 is TGTGCCAGCAGTGAAATGTCCGGCGGGGGTCGCTCCTACGAGCAGTACTTC.

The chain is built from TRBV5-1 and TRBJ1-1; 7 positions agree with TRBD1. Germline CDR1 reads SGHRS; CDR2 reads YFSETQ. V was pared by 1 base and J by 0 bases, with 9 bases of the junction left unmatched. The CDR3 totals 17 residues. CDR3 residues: CASSLTLGQVLNTEAFF. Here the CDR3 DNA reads TGCGCCAGCAGCTTGACTTTAGGACAGGTGTTGAACACTGAAGCTTTCTTT. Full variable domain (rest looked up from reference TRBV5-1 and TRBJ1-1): KAGVTQTPRYLIKTRGQQVTLSCSPISGHRSVSWYQQTPGQGLQFLFEYFSETQRNKGNFPGRFSGRQFSNSRSEMNVSTLELGDSALYLCASSLTLGQVLNTEAFFGQGTRLTVV.

The CDR3 nucleotides are TGTGCCAGCAGTTTCCCACAGGGAGATGGCTACACCTTC. It encodes CASSFPQGDGYTF. The V gene is TRBV27, the J gene TRBJ1-2; TRBD1 might be the D (6 bases). Trimming took 3 bases from V and 6 from J, leaving 11 bases between them. The CDR3 loop spans 13 amino acids. The germline gives CDR1 MNHEY, CDR2 SMNVEV (reference sequence).

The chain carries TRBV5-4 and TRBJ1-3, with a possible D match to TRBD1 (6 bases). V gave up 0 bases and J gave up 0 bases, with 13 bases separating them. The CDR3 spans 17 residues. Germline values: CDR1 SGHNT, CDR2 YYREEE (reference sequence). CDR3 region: CASSLAPGQFSGNTIYF. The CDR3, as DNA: TGTGCCAGCAGCTTGGCCCCCGGACAGTTCTCTGGAAACACCATATATTTT. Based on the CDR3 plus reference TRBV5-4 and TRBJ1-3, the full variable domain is ETGVTQSPTHLIKTRGQQVTLRCSSQSGHNTVSWYQQALGQGPQFIFQYYREEENGRGNFPPRFSGLQFPNYSSELNVNALELDDSALYLCASSLAPGQFSGNTIYFGEGSWLTVV.

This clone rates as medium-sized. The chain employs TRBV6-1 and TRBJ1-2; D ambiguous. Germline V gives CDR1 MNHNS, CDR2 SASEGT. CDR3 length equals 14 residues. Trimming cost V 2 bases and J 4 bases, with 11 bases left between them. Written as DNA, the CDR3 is TGTGCCAGCAGTGAAATGGGCAGCTCCTATGGCTACACCTTC. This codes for CASSEMGSSYGYTF.

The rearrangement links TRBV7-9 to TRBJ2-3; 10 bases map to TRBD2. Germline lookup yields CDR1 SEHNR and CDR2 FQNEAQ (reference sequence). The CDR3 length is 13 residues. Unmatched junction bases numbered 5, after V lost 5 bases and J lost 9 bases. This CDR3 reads CASSQTSGLTQYF. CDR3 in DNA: TGTGCCAGCAGCCAGACTAGCGGGCTGACGCAGTATTTT. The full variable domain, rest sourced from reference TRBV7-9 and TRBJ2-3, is DTGVSQNPRHKITKRGQNVTFRCDPISEHNRLYWYRQTLGQGPEFLTYFQNEAQLEKSRLLSDRFSAERPKGSFSTLEIQRTEQGDSAMYLCASSQTSGLTQYFGPGTRLTVL.

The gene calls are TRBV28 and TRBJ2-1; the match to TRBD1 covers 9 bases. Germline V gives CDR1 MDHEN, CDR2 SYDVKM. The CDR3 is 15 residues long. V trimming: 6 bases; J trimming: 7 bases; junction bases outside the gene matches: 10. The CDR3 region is CASSPGQGIKNEQFF. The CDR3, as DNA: TGTGCCAGCAGCCCAGGACAGGGGATAAAAAATGAGCAGTTCTTC. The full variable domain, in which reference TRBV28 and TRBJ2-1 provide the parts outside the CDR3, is DVKVTQSSRYLVKRTGEKVFLECVQDMDHENMFWYRQDPGLGLRLIYFSYDVKMKEKGDIPEGYSVSREKKERFSLILESASTNQTSMYLCASSPGQGIKNEQFFGPGTRLTVL.

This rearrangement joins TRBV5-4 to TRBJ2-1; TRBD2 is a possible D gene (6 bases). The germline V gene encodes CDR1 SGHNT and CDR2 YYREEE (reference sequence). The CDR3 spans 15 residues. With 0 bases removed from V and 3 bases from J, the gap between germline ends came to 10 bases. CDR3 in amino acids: CASSLGGEDYNEQFF. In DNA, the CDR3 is TGTGCCAGCAGCTTGGGGGGGGAGGACTACAATGAGCAGTTCTTC.

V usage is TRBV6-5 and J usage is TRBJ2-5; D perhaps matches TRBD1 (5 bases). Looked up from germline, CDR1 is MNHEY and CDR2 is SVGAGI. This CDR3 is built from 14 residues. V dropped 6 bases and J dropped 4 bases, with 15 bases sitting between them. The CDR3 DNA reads TGTGCCAGCAGAGCCTCGTTGGGGCTAGAGACCCAGTACTTC. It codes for CASRASLGLETQYF.

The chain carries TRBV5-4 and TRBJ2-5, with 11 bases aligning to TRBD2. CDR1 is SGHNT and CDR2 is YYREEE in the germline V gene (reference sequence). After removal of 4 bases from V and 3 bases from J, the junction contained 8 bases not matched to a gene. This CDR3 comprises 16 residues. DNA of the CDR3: TGTGCCAGCAGCCCGGGACTAGCGGCATTTGAAGAGACCCAGTACTTC. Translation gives CASSPGLAAFEETQYF.

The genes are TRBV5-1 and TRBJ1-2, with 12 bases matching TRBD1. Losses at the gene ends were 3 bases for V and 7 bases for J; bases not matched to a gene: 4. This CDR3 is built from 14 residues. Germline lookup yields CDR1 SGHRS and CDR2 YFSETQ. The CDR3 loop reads CASSSGTGGFGYTF. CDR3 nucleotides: TGCGCCAGCAGCTCCGGGACAGGGGGCTTTGGCTACACCTTC. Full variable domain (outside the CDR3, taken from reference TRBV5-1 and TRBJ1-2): KAGVTQTPRYLIKTRGQQVTLSCSPISGHRSVSWYQQTPGQGLQFLFEYFSETQRNKGNFPGRFSGRQFSNSRSEMNVSTLELGDSALYLCASSSGTGGFGYTFGSGTRLTVV.

The CDR3 is CASSEQGMGTEAFF. In DNA, the CDR3 is TGTGCCAGCAGTGAACAGGGTATGGGCACTGAAGCTTTCTTT. The chain links TRBV2 to TRBJ1-1; tentatively, D is TRBD1 (5 bases). The CDR3 covers 14 residues. V lost 2 bases, J lost 4 bases, and 11 bases lay in between. The germline gives CDR1 SNHLY, CDR2 FYNNEI.

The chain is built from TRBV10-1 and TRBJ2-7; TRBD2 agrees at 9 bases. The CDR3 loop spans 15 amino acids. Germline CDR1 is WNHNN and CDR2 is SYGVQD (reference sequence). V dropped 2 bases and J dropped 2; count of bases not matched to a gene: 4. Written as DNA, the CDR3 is TGCGCCAGCAGTGAGCTGCCTAGCGGGACCTACGAGCAGTACTTC. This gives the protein CASSELPSGTYEQYF.

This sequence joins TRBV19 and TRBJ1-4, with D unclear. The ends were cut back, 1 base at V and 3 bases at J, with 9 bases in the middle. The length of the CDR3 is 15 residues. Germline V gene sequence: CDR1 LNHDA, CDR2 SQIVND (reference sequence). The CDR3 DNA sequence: TGTGCCAGTAGTATAGGAGGCGGAGCTAATGAAAAACTGTTTTTT. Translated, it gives CASSIGGGANEKLFF.

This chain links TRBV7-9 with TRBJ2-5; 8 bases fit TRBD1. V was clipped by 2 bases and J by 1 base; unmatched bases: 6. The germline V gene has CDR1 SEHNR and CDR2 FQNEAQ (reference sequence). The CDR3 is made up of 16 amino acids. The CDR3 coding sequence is TGTGCCAGCAGCTTACAGACAGGGGTCACCCAAGAGACCCAGTACTTC. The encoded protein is CASSLQTGVTQETQYF. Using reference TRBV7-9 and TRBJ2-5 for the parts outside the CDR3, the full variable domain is DTGVSQNPRHKITKRGQNVTFRCDPISEHNRLYWYRQTLGQGPEFLTYFQNEAQLEKSRLLSDRFSAERPKGSFSTLEIQRTEQGDSAMYLCASSLQTGVTQETQYFGPGTRLLVL.

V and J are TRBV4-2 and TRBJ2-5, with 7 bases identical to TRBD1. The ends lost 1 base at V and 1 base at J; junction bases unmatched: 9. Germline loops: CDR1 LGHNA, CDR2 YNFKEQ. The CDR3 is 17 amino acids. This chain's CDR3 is CASSQAINRGRQETQYF. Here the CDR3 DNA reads TGTGCCAGCAGCCAAGCGATTAACAGGGGCCGCCAAGAGACCCAGTACTTC.

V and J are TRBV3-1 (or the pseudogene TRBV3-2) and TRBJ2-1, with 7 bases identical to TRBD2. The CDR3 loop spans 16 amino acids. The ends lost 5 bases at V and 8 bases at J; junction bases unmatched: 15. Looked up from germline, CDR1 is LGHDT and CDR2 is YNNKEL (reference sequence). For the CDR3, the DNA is TGTGCCAGCAGCGCTACGTGGGAGGGCCGTGGAGATGAGCAGTTCTTC. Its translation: CASSATWEGRGDEQFF.

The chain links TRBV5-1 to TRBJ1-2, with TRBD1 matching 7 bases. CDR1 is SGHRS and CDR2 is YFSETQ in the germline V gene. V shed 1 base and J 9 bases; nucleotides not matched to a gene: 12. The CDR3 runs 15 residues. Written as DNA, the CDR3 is TGCGCCAGCAGCTTGTCAACCCGACAGGGCCAACGCTACACCTTC. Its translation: CASSLSTRQGQRYTF.